This T cell receptor beta chain was profiled in a study of shared clonotypes between healthy human individuals. General study results and limits: Depth of sequencing was expected to influence donor clonotype sharing. With few donors, the genetic and exposure-history diversity represented was limited.

In regard to this clone: What it binds is unknown.

Sequencing was performed with immunoSEQ multiplex PCR; in TCRdb, only in-frame clones are kept and a portion is missing. The sample shows about 450,000 clones, more than 75% of them seen only once. Every donor was a Caucasian adult from Nashville, Tennessee. Unsorted samples, those not sorted, used roughly 87 million PBMCs for genomic DNA. Trimming removed 1 base from V and 2 bases from J, with 12 bases in between. The CDR3 is made up of 15 amino acids. Germline CDR1 and CDR2: SGHRS and YFSETQ. The source of this sequence is a woman aged 40 to 50 in good health. Some clones in this sample may be carry-over from other donors' samples. This chain links TRBV5-1 with TRBJ2-5; D unclear. The sequenced sample was PBMCs. The CDR3 loop reads CASSLFLGSQETQYF. CDR3 coding DNA: TGCGCCAGCAGCTTGTTTCTGGGCTCACAAGAGACCCAGTACTTC. Supplemented by reference TRBV5-1 and TRBJ2-5, the full variable domain reads KAGVTQTPRYLIKTRGQQVTLSCSPISGHRSVSWYQQTPGQGLQFLFEYFSETQRNKGNFPGRFSGRQFSNSRSEMNVSTLELGDSALYLCASSLFLGSQETQYFGPGTRLLVL.